Each of the 9 T cell receptor beta chains below was sequenced from the same sample in a study of cytomegalovirus exposure and HLA in healthy donors. With 60 Vbeta and 13 Jbeta primers, the PCR was carried out. The repertoire was sequenced with immunoSEQ multiplex PCR; TCRdb's copy has only in-frame clones and lacks some. The sample lists 90,000 to 120,000 clones; roughly 80% were seen once. The sample consisted of PBMCs. All receptors derive from a man younger than 45 in good health and CMV-seronegative.

The chain's CDR3 is CASSLGLVYNEQFF. The CDR3 DNA follows: TGTGCCAGCAGTTTAGGACTGGTATACAATGAGCAGTTCTTC. The chain joins TRBV27 to TRBJ2-1; D might be TRBD2 (5 bases). V gave up 2 bases and J gave up 4 bases, with 9 bases separating them. The germline V gene has CDR1 MNHEY and CDR2 SMNVEV (reference sequence). The CDR3 spans 14 residues.

The rearrangement joins TRBV7-9 to TRBJ1-2, with D hard to call. V gave up 5 bases and J gave up 4 bases, with 11 bases separating them. Germline V gives CDR1 SEHNR, CDR2 FQNEAQ (reference sequence). This CDR3 has 13 residues. The CDR3 DNA is TGTGCCAGCAGCCCTGCTGGAGCCTATGGCTACACCTTC. Its translation: CASSPAGAYGYTF.

V is TRBV4-1 and J is TRBJ2-3; TRBD1 is a possible D gene (6 bases). With 0 bases removed from V and 8 bases from J, the gap between germline ends came to 12 bases. This CDR3 has 14 residues. Germline CDR1 is MGHRA and CDR2 is YSYEKL. The CDR3 loop reads CASSQDAGASTQYF. The CDR3 DNA sequence: TGCGCCAGCAGCCAAGATGCAGGGGCTAGTACGCAGTATTTT.

This chain links TRBV7-9 with TRBJ2-1, with TRBD2 matching 13 bases. The CDR3 covers 17 residues. Losses at the gene ends were 4 bases for V and 3 bases for J; bases not matched to a gene: 6. Per the germline V gene, CDR1 is SEHNR and CDR2 is FQNEAQ (reference sequence). CDR3 sequence: CASSSGLAGVRYNEQFF. For the CDR3, the DNA is TGTGCCAGCAGCTCTGGACTAGCGGGGGTTCGCTACAATGAGCAGTTCTTC.

The chain employs TRBV7-6 and TRBJ2-1, with TRBD2 matching over 14 bases. CDR3 length equals 18 residues. Germline loops: CDR1 SGHVS, CDR2 FNYEAQ. With 5 bases clipped from V and 0 bases from J, the junction kept 6 bases outside the gene matches. The CDR3 sequence is CASSGGTSGGGSYNEQFF. CDR3 nucleotide sequence: TGTGCCAGCAGCGGCGGGACTAGCGGGGGAGGCTCCTACAATGAGCAGTTCTTC.

This clone has only one observation. The chain employs TRBV10-2 and TRBJ2-7; 9 bases map to TRBD2. CDR1 is WSHSY, CDR2 SAAADI, per germline. V lost 5 bases and J lost 3; bases outside the gene matches: 8. The CDR3 runs 15 residues. The CDR3 region is CASSPLAGPNYEQYF. In DNA, the CDR3 is TGCGCCAGCAGTCCCCTAGCGGGGCCAAACTACGAGCAGTACTTC.

The CDR3 loop is CASIGGVAKNIQYF. Here the CDR3 DNA reads TGTGCCAGCATAGGAGGGGTAGCCAAAAACATTCAGTACTTC. The J gene is TRBJ2-4, the V gene TRBV2, with D possibly matching TRBD2 (6 bases). CDR1 and CDR2 from the germline V gene are SNHLY and FYNNEI. This CDR3 contains 14 residues. V gave up 7 bases and J gave up 0 bases, with 10 bases separating them.

V gene TRBV19 combines with J gene TRBJ2-7; 8 nucleotides align to TRBD2. Germline V gives CDR1 LNHDA, CDR2 SQIVND (reference sequence). After removal of 4 bases from V and 1 base from J, the junction contained 3 bases not matched to a gene. The CDR3 length is 14 residues. The CDR3 DNA is TGTGCCAGTAGTACGGGACTAGGGTCCTACGAGCAGTACTTC. The encoded protein is CASSTGLGSYEQYF.

This chain uses TRBV28 with TRBJ2-1; 9 positions match TRBD2. The CDR3 is 16 residues long. Trimming removed 1 base from V and 2 bases from J; junction bases left unmatched: 3. Germline CDR1 reads MDHEN; CDR2 reads SYDVKM. CDR3 DNA sequence: TGTGCCAGCAGTTTATTTGGCGGGGGGGCCTACAATGAGCAGTTCTTC. The encoded protein is CASSLFGGGAYNEQFF.